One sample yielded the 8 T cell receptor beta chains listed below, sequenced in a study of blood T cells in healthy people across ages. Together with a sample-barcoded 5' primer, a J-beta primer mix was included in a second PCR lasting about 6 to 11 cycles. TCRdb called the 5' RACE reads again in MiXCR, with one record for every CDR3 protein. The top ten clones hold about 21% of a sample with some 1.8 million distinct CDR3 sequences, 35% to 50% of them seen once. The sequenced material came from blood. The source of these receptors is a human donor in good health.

The CDR3: CASSPPRARAGNIQYF. CDR3 nucleotide sequence: TGTGCCAGTAGCCCCCCGAGGGCGAGGGCTGGAAACATTCAGTACTTC. The V and J genes are TRBV19 and TRBJ2-4, with D possibly being TRBD2 (5 bases). CDR1 is LNHDA, CDR2 SQIVND, per germline (reference sequence). The CDR3 is made up of 16 amino acids. Trimming left V 6 bases short and J 6 bases short, with 21 bases between.

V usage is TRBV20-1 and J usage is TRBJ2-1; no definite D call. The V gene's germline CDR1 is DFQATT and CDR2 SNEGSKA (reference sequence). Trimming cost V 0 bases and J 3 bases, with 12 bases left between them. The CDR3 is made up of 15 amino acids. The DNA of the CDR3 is TGCAGTGCTAGAGATCGAGAGCGAGTCTACAATGAGCAGTTCTTC. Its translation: CSARDRERVYNEQFF.

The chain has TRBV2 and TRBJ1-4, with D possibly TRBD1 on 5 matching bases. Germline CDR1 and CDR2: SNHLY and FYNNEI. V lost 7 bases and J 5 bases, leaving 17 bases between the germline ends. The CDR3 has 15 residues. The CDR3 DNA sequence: TGTGCCAGCAATCGGGGACCCAGGGAAAATGAAAAACTGTTTTTT. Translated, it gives CASNRGPRENEKLFF.

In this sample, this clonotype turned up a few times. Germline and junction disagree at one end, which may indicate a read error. The CDR3 loop is CASSPWTSGVTSGANVRTF. The CDR3 DNA is TGTGCCAGCAGCCCTTGGACTAGCGGGGTCACCTCTGGGGCCAACGTCCGGACTTTC. The chain employs TRBV7-6 and TRBJ2-6; 12 nucleotides align to TRBD2. Germline CDR1 and CDR2: SGHVS and FNYEAQ. The CDR3 loop spans 19 amino acids.

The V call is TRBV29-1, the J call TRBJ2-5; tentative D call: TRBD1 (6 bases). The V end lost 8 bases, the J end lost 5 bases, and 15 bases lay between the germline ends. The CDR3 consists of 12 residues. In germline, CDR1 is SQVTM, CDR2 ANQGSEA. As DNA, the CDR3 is TGCAGCACCACAGGGATTGAGGAGACCCAGTACTTC. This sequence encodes CSTTGIEETQYF.

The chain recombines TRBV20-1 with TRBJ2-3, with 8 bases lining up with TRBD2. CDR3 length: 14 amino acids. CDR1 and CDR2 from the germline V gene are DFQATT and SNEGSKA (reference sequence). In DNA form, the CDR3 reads TGCGCCGTTTTCGTCGGCGGGGGGCCAGATACGCAGTATTTT. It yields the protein CAVFVGGGPDTQYF.

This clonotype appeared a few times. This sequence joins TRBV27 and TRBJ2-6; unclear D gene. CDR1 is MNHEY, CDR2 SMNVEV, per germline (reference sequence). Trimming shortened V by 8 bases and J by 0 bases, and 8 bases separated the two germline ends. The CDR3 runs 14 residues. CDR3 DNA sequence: TGTGCCAGCGGGGTTTTCTCTGGGGCCAACGTCCTGACTTTC. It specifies CASGVFSGANVLTF.

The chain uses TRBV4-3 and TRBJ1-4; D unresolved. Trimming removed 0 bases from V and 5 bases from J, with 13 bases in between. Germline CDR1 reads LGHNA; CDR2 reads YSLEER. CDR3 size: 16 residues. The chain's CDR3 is CASSQDTGLENEKLFF. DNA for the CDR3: TGCGCCAGCAGCCAAGATACGGGTTTAGAGAATGAAAAACTGTTTTTT.